The clone carrying this T cell receptor beta chain was picked up one time. Profiled with immunoSEQ multiplex PCR; TCRdb holds only in-frame clones, not every one. The sample has some 94,000 clones; about 89% are singletons. The data are from a study of control samples from healthy donors and cancer patients. Trimming at V came to 6 bases and at J to 1 base, leaving 6 bases not matched to a gene. This CDR3 contains 15 residues. Germline loops: CDR1 KGHDR, CDR2 SFDVKD. What was sequenced was PBMCs. The TCR originated in a woman in her 50s with colorectal cancer. The chain couples TRBV24-1 to TRBJ2-5; 8 bases are a match to TRBD2. As DNA, the CDR3 is TGTGCCACCAGTAGGGTAGCGGGACCCCAAGAGACCCAGTACTTC. Its protein product is CATSRVAGPQETQYF.